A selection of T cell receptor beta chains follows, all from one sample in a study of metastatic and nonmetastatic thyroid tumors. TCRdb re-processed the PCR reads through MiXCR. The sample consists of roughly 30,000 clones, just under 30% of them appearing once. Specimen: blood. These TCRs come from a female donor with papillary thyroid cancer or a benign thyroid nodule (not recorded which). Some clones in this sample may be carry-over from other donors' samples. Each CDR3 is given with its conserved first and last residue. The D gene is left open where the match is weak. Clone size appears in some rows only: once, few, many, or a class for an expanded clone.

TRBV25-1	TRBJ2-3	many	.	CASSEYRGLLSTDTQYF	TGTGCCAGCAGTGAATATCGGGGCTTACTTAGCACAGATACGCAGTATTTT
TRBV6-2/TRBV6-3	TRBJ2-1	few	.	CASSLYTYNEQFF	TGTGCCAGCAGTTTGTACACCTACAATGAGCAGTTCTTC
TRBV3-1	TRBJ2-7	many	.	CASSQDRSGPASYEQYF	TGTGCCAGCAGCCAAGATAGGAGCGGGCCCGCGTCCTACGAGCAGTACTTC
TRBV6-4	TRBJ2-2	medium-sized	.	CASSDSAANTGELFF	TGTGCCAGCAGTGACTCAGCGGCGAACACCGGGGAGCTGTTTTTT
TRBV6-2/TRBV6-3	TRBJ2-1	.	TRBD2	CASSYSYPAAGIYNEQFF	TGTGCCAGCAGTTACTCCTATCCGGCAGCGGGAATCTACAATGAGCAGTTCTTC
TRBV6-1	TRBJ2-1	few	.	CASSEIREQFF	TGTGCCAGCAGTGAAATTCGTGAGCAGTTCTTC
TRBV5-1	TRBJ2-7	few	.	CASSLNWDRRRNEQYF	TGCGCCAGCAGCTTGAATTGGGATCGGCGCAGGAACGAGCAGTACTTC
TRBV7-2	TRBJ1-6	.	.	CASSLGLESPLHF	TGTGCCAGCAGCTTAGGACTGGAATCACCCCTCCACTTT
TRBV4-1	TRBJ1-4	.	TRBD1	CASSRLATGLWPRKLFF	TGCGCCAGCAGCCGTTTAGCGACAGGGTTATGGCCCCGAAAACTGTTTTTT
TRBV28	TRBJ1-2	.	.	CASSRFGYTF	TGTGCCAGCAGTCGGTTTGGCTACACCTTC
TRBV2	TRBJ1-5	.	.	CASSRTGGADHQPQHF	TGTGCCAGCAGCCGAACCGGAGGGGCCGACCATCAGCCCCAGCATTTT
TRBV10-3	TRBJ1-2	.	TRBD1	CAISDDRGDGYTF	TGTGCCATCAGTGACGACAGGGGAGATGGCTACACCTTC
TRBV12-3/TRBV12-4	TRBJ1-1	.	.	CASLKREGTEAFF	TGTGCCAGCCTGAAGCGGGAGGGCACTGAAGCTTTCTTT
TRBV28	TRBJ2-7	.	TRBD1	CATADRAYEQYF	TGTGCCACCGCGGACAGGGCCTACGAGCAGTACTTC
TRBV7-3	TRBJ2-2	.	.	CASSLVRGGLNPGELFF	TGTGCCAGCAGCTTAGTTAGGGGCGGACTTAACCCCGGGGAGCTGTTTTTT
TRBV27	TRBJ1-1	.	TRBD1	CASSLRQGATNTEAFF	TGTGCCAGCAGTTTAAGACAGGGGGCAACGAACACTGAAGCTTTCTTT
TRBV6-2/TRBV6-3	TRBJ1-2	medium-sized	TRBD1	CASSYRTGVDGYTF	TGTGCCAGCAGTTACCGGACAGGGGTGGATGGCTACACCTTC
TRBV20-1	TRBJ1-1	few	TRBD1	CSASRGTGPTEAFF	TGCAGTGCCTCTAGAGGGACAGGGCCCACTGAAGCTTTCTTT
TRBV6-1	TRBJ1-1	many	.	CASSEWTDTEAFF	TGTGCCAGCAGTGAATGGACAGACACTGAAGCTTTCTTT
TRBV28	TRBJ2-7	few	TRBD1	CASSRGGQGISEQYF	TGTGCCAGCAGTAGGGGGGGACAGGGGATTAGCGAGCAGTACTTC
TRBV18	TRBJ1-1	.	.	CASSPTGLNTEAFF	TGTGCCAGCTCACCAACAGGATTAAACACTGAAGCTTTCTTT
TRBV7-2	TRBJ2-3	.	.	CASSLGADTQYF	TGTGCCAGCAGCTTAGGGGCAGATACGCAGTATTTT
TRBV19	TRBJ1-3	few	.	CASTTGISGNTIYF	TGTGCCAGTACGACAGGTATTTCTGGAAACACCATATATTTT
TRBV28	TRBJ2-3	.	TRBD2	CASSRKAGGITDTQYF	TGTGCCAGCAGTCGAAAAGCGGGAGGGATAACAGATACGCAGTATTTT
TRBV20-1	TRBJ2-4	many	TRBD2	CSARARGGLNIQYF	TGCAGTGCTAGAGCCCGGGGGGGGCTAAACATTCAGTACTTC
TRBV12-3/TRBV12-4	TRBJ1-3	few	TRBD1	CASSFDRALSGNTIYF	TGTGCCAGCAGTTTCGACAGGGCGTTATCTGGAAACACCATATATTTT
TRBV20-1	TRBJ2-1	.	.	CSANDVDEQFF	TGCAGTGCAAACGATGTTGATGAGCAGTTCTTC
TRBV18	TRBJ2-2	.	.	CASSPAQANTGELFF	TGTGCCAGCTCACCAGCCCAGGCTAACACCGGGGAGCTGTTTTTT
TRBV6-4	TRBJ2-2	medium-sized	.	CASSGSTGELFF	TGTGCCAGCAGTGGTTCCACCGGGGAGCTGTTTTTT
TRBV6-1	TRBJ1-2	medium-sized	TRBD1	CASSVRDRGGGYTF	TGTGCCAGCAGCGTCCGGGACAGGGGAGGTGGCTACACCTTC
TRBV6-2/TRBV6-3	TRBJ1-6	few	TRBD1	CASSYSSFRTGDNSPLHF	TGTGCCAGCAGTTACTCGTCTTTTCGGACAGGGGATAATTCACCCCTCCACTTT
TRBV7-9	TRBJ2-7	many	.	CASSSLANEQYF	TGTGCCAGCAGCTCCCTAGCGAACGAGCAGTACTTC
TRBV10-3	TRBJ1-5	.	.	CAISEGRNSNQPQHF	TGTGCCATCAGTGAGGGACGGAATAGCAATCAGCCCCAGCATTTT
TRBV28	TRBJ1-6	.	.	CASSTRGDASPLHF	TGTGCCAGCAGCACCCGTGGGGACGCCTCACCCCTCCACTTT
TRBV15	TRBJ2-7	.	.	CATSSQSSYEQYF	TGTGCCACCAGCAGCCAGAGTTCCTACGAGCAGTACTTC
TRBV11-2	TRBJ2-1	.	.	CASSPGSLFEQFF	TGTGCCAGCAGCCCGGGCAGCTTATTTGAGCAGTTCTTC
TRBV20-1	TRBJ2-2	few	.	CSARDRGSATGELFF	TGCAGTGCTAGAGATCGGGGTAGCGCTACCGGGGAGCTGTTTTTT
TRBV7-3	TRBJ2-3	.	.	CASSLSYLASRTDTQYF	TGTGCCAGCAGCTTAAGTTACCTAGCCTCCCGCACAGATACGCAGTATTTT
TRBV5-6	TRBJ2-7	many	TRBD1	CASSHPDRGRPLGEQYF	TGTGCCAGCAGCCACCCGGACAGGGGGCGTCCTTTAGGGGAGCAGTACTTC
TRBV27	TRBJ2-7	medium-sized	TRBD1	CASSDRDRVYEQYF	TGTGCCAGCAGCGACCGGGACAGGGTATACGAGCAGTACTTC
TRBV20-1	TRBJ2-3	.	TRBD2	CSARRLARTDTQYF	TGCAGTGCTAGGCGACTAGCGCGCACAGATACGCAGTATTTT
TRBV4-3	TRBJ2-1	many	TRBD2	CASSQEPGLAARIGYNEQFF	TGCGCCAGCAGCCAAGAGCCGGGACTAGCGGCGCGAATCGGGTACAATGAGCAGTTCTTC
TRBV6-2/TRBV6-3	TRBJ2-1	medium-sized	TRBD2	CASSYSRSGRAGEQFF	TGTGCCAGCAGTTACTCGAGGAGCGGGAGGGCCGGTGAGCAGTTCTTC
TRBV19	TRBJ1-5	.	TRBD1	CASFPQGGSNQPQHF	TGTGCCAGTTTTCCCCAGGGGGGAAGCAATCAGCCCCAGCATTTT
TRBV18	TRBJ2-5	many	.	CASSVGEGETQYF	TGTGCCAGCTCGGTAGGCGAGGGCGAGACCCAGTACTTC
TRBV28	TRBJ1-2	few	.	CASSSAGNGYTF	TGTGCCAGCAGTTCAGCAGGGAACGGCTACACCTTC
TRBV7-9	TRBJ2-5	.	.	CASSPDVGGTQYF	TGTGCCAGCAGCCCAGACGTTGGGGGGACCCAGTACTTC
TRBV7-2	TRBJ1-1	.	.	CASSSQPTGLLEAFF	TGTGCCAGCAGTTCACAGCCGACAGGTCTACTTGAGGCTTTCTTT
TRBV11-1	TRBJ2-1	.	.	CASSLGARHHSYNEQFF	TGTGCCAGCAGCTTAGGCGCGCGACACCACTCCTACAATGAGCAGTTCTTC
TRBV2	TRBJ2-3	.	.	CASSNDDTQYF	TGTGCCAGCAGTAATGACGATACGCAGTATTTT
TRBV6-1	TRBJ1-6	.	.	CASLPRSGSPLHF	TGTGCCAGCTTACCCAGGTCTGGGTCACCCCTCCACTTT
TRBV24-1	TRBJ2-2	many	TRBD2	CATSAGGLVTGELFF	TGTGCCACCAGTGCGGGGGGGCTGGTCACCGGGGAGCTGTTTTTT
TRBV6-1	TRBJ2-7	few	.	CASSAETGFTYEQYF	TGTGCCAGCAGTGCGGAGACAGGTTTCACCTACGAGCAGTACTTC
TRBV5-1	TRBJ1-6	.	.	CASRDPLGQTNSPLHF	TGCGCCAGCAGGGATCCCCTCGGACAGACAAATTCACCCCTCCACTTT
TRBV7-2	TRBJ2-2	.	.	CASSHRRGNTGELFF	TGTGCCAGCAGCCACAGGAGAGGGAACACCGGGGAGCTGTTTTTT
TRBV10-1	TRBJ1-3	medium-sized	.	CASGQGNTIYF	TGCGCCAGTGGACAGGGAAACACCATATATTTT
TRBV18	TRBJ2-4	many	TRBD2	CASSPAGDGAKNIQYF	TGTGCCAGCTCACCCGCGGGAGACGGAGCCAAAAACATTCAGTACTTC
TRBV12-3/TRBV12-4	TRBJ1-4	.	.	CASSEGGGGEKLFF	TGTGCCAGCAGTGAGGGGGGGGGTGGGGAAAAACTGTTTTTT